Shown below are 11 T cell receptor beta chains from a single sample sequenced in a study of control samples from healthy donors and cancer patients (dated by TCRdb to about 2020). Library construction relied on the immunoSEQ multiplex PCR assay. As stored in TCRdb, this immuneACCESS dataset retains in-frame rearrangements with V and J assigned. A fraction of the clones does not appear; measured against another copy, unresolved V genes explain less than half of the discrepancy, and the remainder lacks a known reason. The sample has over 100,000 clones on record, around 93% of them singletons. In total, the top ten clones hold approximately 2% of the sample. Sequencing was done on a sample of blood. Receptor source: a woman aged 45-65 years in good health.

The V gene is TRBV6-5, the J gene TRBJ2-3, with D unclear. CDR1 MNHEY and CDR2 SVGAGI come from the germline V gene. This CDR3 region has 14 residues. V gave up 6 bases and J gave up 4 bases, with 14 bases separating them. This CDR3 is CASRPGSHADTQYF. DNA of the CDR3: TGTGCCAGCAGACCCGGGTCCCACGCAGATACGCAGTATTTT.

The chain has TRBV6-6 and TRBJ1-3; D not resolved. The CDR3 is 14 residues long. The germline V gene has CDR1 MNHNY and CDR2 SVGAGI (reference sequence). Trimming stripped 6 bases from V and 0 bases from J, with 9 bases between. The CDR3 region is CASSPRASGNTIYF. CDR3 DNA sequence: TGTGCCAGCAGCCCGCGCGCCTCTGGAAACACCATATATTTT.

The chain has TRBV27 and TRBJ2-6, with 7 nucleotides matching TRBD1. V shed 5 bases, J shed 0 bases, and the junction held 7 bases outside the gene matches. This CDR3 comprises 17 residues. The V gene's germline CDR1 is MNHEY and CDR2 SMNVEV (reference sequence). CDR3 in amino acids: CASSPRQGNSGANVLTF. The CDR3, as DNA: TGTGCCAGCAGTCCGCGACAGGGAAACTCTGGGGCCAACGTCCTGACTTTC. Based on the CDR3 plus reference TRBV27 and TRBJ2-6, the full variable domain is EAQVTQNPRYLITVTGKKLTVTCSQNMNHEYMSWYRQDPGLGLRQIYYSMNVEVTDKGDVPEGYKVSRKEKRNFPLILESPSPNQTSLYFCASSPRQGNSGANVLTFGAGSRLTVL.

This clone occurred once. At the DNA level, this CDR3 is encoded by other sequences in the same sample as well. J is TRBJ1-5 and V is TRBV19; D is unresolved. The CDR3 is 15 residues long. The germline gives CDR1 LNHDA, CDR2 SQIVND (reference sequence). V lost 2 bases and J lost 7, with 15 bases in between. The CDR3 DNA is TGTGCCAGTAGTATAACTTGGACTCCGGCCCAGCCCCAGCATTTT. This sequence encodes CASSITWTPAQPQHF.

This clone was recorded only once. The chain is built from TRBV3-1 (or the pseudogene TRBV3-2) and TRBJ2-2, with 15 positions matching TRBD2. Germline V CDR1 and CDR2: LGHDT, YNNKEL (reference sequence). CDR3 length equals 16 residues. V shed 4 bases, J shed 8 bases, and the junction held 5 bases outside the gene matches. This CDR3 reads CASSPGLAGGPGELFF. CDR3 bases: TGTGCCAGCAGCCCCGGACTAGCGGGGGGGCCGGGGGAGCTGTTTTTT.

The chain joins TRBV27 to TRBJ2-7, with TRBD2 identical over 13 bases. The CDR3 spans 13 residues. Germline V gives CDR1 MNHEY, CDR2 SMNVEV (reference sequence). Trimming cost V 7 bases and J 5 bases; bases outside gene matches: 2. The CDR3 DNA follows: TGTGCCAGCATTGGACTAGCGGGAGACGAGCAGTACTTC. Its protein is CASIGLAGDEQYF.

The CDR3 DNA is TGTGCCAGTAGTATAGGTAAAGAAGAGACCCAGTACTTC. It yields the protein CASSIGKEETQYF. The chain combines TRBV19 with TRBJ2-5; no reliable D call. V was clipped by 1 base and J by 3 bases, with 6 bases between them. CDR1 LNHDA and CDR2 SQIVND come from the germline V gene (reference sequence). The CDR3 is 13 residues long. Using reference TRBV19 and TRBJ2-5 for the parts outside the CDR3, the full variable domain is DGGITQSPKYLFRKEGQNVTLSCEQNLNHDAMYWYRQDPGQGLRLIYYSQIVNDFQKGDIAEGYSVSREKKESFPLTVTSAQKNPTAFYLCASSIGKEETQYFGPGTRLLVL.

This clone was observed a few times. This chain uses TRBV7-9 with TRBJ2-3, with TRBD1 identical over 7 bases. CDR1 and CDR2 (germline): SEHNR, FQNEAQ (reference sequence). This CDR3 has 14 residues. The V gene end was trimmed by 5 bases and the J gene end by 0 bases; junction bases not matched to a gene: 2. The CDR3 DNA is TGTGCCAGCAGCCCGGGACAGAGCACAGATACGCAGTATTTT. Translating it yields CASSPGQSTDTQYF. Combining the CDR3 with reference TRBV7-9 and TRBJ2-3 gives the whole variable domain DTGVSQNPRHKITKRGQNVTFRCDPISEHNRLYWYRQTLGQGPEFLTYFQNEAQLEKSRLLSDRFSAERPKGSFSTLEIQRTEQGDSAMYLCASSPGQSTDTQYFGPGTRLTVL.

The CDR3 sequence: CASSWTDNNEQFF. CDR3 DNA: TGTGCCAGCAGTTGGACCGATAACAATGAGCAGTTCTTC. The rearrangement uses TRBV2 and TRBJ2-1; D unresolved. The V end lost 5 bases, the J end lost 5 bases, and 10 bases lay between the germline ends. The germline V gene encodes CDR1 SNHLY and CDR2 FYNNEI. The CDR3 sequence is 13 residues long.

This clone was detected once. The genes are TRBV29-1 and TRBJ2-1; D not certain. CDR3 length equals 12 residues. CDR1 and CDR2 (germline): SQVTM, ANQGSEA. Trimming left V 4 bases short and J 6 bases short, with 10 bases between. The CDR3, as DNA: TGCAGCGTTGGTTTCGCCTTCAATGAGCAGTTCTTC. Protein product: CSVGFAFNEQFF.

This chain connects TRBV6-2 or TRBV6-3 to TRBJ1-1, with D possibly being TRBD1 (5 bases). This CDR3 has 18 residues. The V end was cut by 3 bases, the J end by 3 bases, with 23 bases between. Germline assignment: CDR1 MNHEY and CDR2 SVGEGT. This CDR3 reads CASSYEGSGRQGDTEAFF. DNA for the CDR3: TGTGCCAGCAGTTATGAGGGGAGTGGGCGCCAAGGTGACACTGAAGCTTTCTTT.